This TCR beta chain is from a study of OX40 agonist ivuxolimab in advanced cancers. About the full investigation: Ivuxolimab was an agonistic, fully human IgG2 monoclonal antibody directed against OX40 (CD134), a costimulatory receptor. Intravenous ivuxolimab was administered to patients every 2 weeks at six dose levels: 0.01, 0.1, 0.3, 1.5, 3 and 10 mg/kg. The paper describes the monotherapy dose-escalation part (N of about 47 patients) of the phase I trial of ivuxolimab. Partial responses occurred in three dose-escalation patients, of whom one had hepatocellular carcinoma and two had cutaneous melanoma. Of the roughly 52 dose-escalation patients, hepatocellular carcinoma was present in 19, melanoma in about 15, renal cell carcinoma in 9 and head and neck cancer in 9. In the dose-escalation cohort, approximately 82% of patients were male, and the mean age was about 55 years, with a range of roughly 23 to 85. Prior anti-PD-1, anti-PD-L1 or anti-CTLA-4 therapy was permitted, and checkpoint inhibitors had been received by 40% to 50% of dose-escalation patients. Peripheral TCRbeta sequencing aimed to test whether ivuxolimab altered TCR sequence diversity and caused clonal T-cell expansion.

Broader findings and caveats from the paper: After ivuxolimab, CD8+ T cells had more expanded clones than CD4+ T cells on average. In the 0.1-3.0 mg/kg groups, partial responders were among the patients with the lowest normalized peripheral clonal expansion, particularly in CD8+ T cells. Low levels of normalized T-cell clonal expansion were also seen in some nonresponding patients. Clonal expansion of both CD4+ and CD8+ blood T cells was observed from baseline to week 6 at doses 0.1 to 3.0 mg/kg. The antigen specificity of the peripheral T cells that underwent clonal expansion was not determined.

Genomic DNA was extracted from sorted cells for sequencing of the TCRbeta CDR3 region. The immunoSEQ Assay was used to sequence the TCRbeta CDR3 regions. TCRdb re-hosts the immuneACCESS table, in-frame sequences only. Its copies lack some clones; in the studies checked, an unresolved V gene accounts for under half of them, and the cause for the rest is not known. Within this sample are some 59,000 clones, with around 80% of them counted one time only. The ten largest clones add up to roughly 2.4% of the sample. Worth noting for this clone: It has no known antigen specificity. One base away there is no much larger clone; base qualities are not given.

The trial excluded patients who had a history of autoimmune disease or who were on systemic immunosuppression. Peripheral blood for TCR sequencing was drawn from every dose cohort at baseline, at cycle 4 day 1 and at cycle 7 day 1. Samples came from an open-label, multicenter, first-in-human phase I dose-escalation trial of ivuxolimab. Adults with locally advanced or metastatic melanoma, renal cell, hepatocellular, or head and neck squamous cell carcinoma were enrolled in the trial. Before TCR sequencing, CD4+ T cells and CD8+ T cells were sorted from peripheral blood as separate populations. Spanning cysteine to phenylalanine, the CDR3 consists of 13 amino acids. Only the CDR3 DNA is retained, 39 bases long and in frame from the first base. Relative to germline, V is 10 bases shorter and J is 0 bases shorter, with 7 bases between their ends. In the germline V gene (reference sequence), CDR1 corresponds to SGHAT and CDR2 to FQDESV.

The sequence was collected from an adult with an advanced solid tumor such as melanoma, head and neck, liver or kidney cancer. The sample consisted of CD4+ or CD8+ T cells sorted from blood, taken in a trial of the OX40 agonist ivuxolimab. The receptor chain draws on TRBV11-1 and TRBJ2-6; TRBD2 is perhaps the D gene, given 5 matching bases. In nucleotide form, the sequence is TGTGCCACGGGGATCTCTGGGGCCAACGTCCTGACTTTC. This gives the protein CATGISGANVLTF.